Given below is one T cell receptor (beta chain) in context. Positive CCR7 selection of CD45RO-negative cells yielded the naive CD8 cells, and terminally differentiated effector memory CD45RA+ cells were excluded. V lost 6 bases, J lost 3 bases, and 9 bases lay in between. This CDR3 is built from 12 residues. Germline values: CDR1 SGHNT, CDR2 YYREEE (reference sequence). Only in-frame clones appear in the TCRdb table, and some are missing; sequencing was by immunoSEQ multiplex PCR. The data contain about 550,000 clones, 95% of them singletons. The sample belongs to a study of shared clonotypes between healthy human individuals.

The V and J genes are TRBV5-4 and TRBJ1-2; D is unresolved. This clonotype was obtained from a woman aged 25 to 45 in good health. The sequencing input was naive CD8+ T cells sorted from blood. CDR3 residues: CASTLLHYGYTF. In DNA form, the CDR3 reads TGTGCCAGCACCTTACTTCACTATGGCTACACCTTC. The full variable domain, completed using reference TRBV5-4 and TRBJ1-2, is ETGVTQSPTHLIKTRGQQVTLRCSSQSGHNTVSWYQQALGQGPQFIFQYYREEENGRGNFPPRFSGLQFPNYSSELNVNALELDDSALYLCASTLLHYGYTFGSGTRLTVV.